This T cell receptor beta chain was recovered during a study of blood T cell repertoires in COVID-19. For the study at large: Samples taken during acute and convalescent COVID-19 were collected in the United States, Italy and Spain.

This clone appeared a single time. Per the study methods: How many nucleated cells were present was estimated from reference gene primer amplification. Data came from immunoSEQ multiplex PCR; TCRdb stores just in-frame clones and leaves some out. That table gives V, J and clone size, and the DNA gave D and trimming. The table has under 150,000 clones, 87% seen once; the top ten hold more than 3.5%. Germline CDR1 is KGHSH and CDR2 is LQKENI. The CDR3 sequence is 15 residues long. V gave up 5 bases and J gave up 2 bases, with 16 bases separating them. The origin of this receptor is a woman between 40 and 50 years old with acute or convalescent COVID-19. The specimen was peripheral blood. The V call is TRBV18, the J call TRBJ2-7; D is possibly TRBD1 (6 bases). CDR3 DNA sequence: TGTGCCAGCTCATTTGGTGGGACACGCACCTACGAGCAGTACTTC. Translation: CASSFGGTRTYEQYF.